This T cell receptor beta chain was observed in a study of T cell responses to AZD1222 COVID-19 vaccine. As to this clone: As yet, its antigen is unknown.

General study findings and limits: The study identified only a handful of AZD1222 recipients as seropositive at baseline. White British people made up most donors, females outnumbered males, and clonal diversity was possibly underestimated.

TCRdb's copy holds only in-frame clones and misses some; the assay was immunoSEQ multiplex PCR. The sample includes more than 95,000 clones, 70% to 90% seen only once; the top ten take about 2.5%. Germline CDR1 is MNHEY and CDR2 is SVGEGT. Trimming took 5 bases from V and 7 from J, leaving 9 bases between them. There are 12 residues in the CDR3. V usage is TRBV6-2 or TRBV6-3 and J usage is TRBJ1-5, with a weak D call TRBD1 (5 bases). Specimen: peripheral blood, collected on day 0 of AZD1222 vaccination. The receptor's source is an adult in good health. The CDR3 protein is CASSQRGQPQHF. CDR3 nucleotides: TGTGCCAGCAGTCAACGGGGCCAGCCCCAGCATTTT.